This is a list of T cell receptor beta chains from one sample in a study of CD8+ T cells in alopecia areata. TCRdb keeps only in-frame clones here, not all; method: immunoSEQ multiplex PCR. The sample carries thousands of clones, roughly 67% recorded once. The specimen comprised skin, sampled at week 0. Every receptor here comes from a human donor with alopecia areata. Both conserved end residues are part of each CDR3. A D gene is named only where the DNA matches it firmly. Rows may omit the clone size; those that give it use once, few, many or a size class.

d_call j_call clone_size v_call cdr3_nt cdr3_aa
TRBD2 TRBJ2-2 NA TRBV6-6 TGTGCCAGCACCCCAGGGAGGGCCACCGGGGAGCTGTTTTTT CASTPGRATGELFF
NA TRBJ2-7 NA TRBV5-1 TGCGCCAGCAGCTTGGGGGCGCCCTACGAGCAGTACTTC CASSLGAPYEQYF
TRBD1 TRBJ2-7 NA TRBV4-1 TGCGCCAGCAGCCAAACCGGGACAGGGGGTCCCGAGCAGTACTTC CASSQTGTGGPEQYF
TRBD1 TRBJ1-2 NA TRBV10-3 TGTGCCATCAGTTTGACAGGGATCTCCTACACCTTC CAISLTGISYTF
NA TRBJ1-6 NA TRBV27 TGTGCCAGCACACGGGACGGGAATTCACCCCTCCACTTT CASTRDGNSPLHF
NA TRBJ2-7 NA TRBV7-2 TGTGCCAGCAGCTTAGCGTCGGACGGAGCCTACGAGCAGTACTTC CASSLASDGAYEQYF
NA TRBJ2-4 NA TRBV28 TGTGCCAGCAGTTTCGGCCACTATGGGATTCAGTACTTC CASSFGHYGIQYF
TRBD1 TRBJ2-7 NA TRBV6-5 TGTGCCAGCAGTTACCGGGACAGGGGGTACGAGCAGTACTTC CASSYRDRGYEQYF
TRBD1 TRBJ1-1 NA TRBV5-1 TGCGCCAGCAGCTTGACAGGGGGCTACGACACTGAAGCTTTCTTT CASSLTGGYDTEAFF
TRBD2 TRBJ2-5 few TRBV4-3 TGCGCCAGCAGCTTTAGCGGGGAGAACCAAGAGACCCAGTACTTC CASSFSGENQETQYF
NA TRBJ2-2 few TRBV5-4 TGTGCCAGCAGCAACGGTGGGGGGGCGGCCACCGGGGAGCTGTTTTTT CASSNGGGAATGELFF
TRBD2 TRBJ2-1 NA TRBV27 TGTGCCAGCAGTTTATTTAGTTGGGCTAGCGGGAGGGCCCATGAGCAGTTCTTC CASSLFSWASGRAHEQFF
NA TRBJ1-1 large TRBV7-9 TGTGCCAGCAGCTTAGGGGGGGACACTGAAGCTTTCTTT CASSLGGDTEAFF
NA TRBJ1-3 NA TRBV7-2 TGTGCCAGCAGCTTAGCCGATTACTCGGGAAACACCATATATTTT CASSLADYSGNTIYF
NA TRBJ1-5 NA TRBV7-9 TGTGCCAGCAGCCCCAGCGATCAGCCCCAGCATTTT CASSPSDQPQHF
NA TRBJ2-3 once TRBV4-1 TGCGCCAGCAGCTCTGGACAGCCAGATACGCAGTATTTT CASSSGQPDTQYF
NA TRBJ1-5 NA TRBV19 TGTGCCAGTAGACCCATGGAGGGTAGTACTCAGCCCCAGCATTTT CASRPMEGSTQPQHF
TRBD2 TRBJ2-2 NA TRBV5-1 TGCGCCAGCAGCTTGGAGGTCGCGGGAGGGCCCAGCACCGGGGAGCTGTTTTTT CASSLEVAGGPSTGELFF
TRBD1 TRBJ2-7 few TRBV6-5 TGTGCCAGCAGTTCTACGTGGACAGGGGATAGCGAGCAGTACTTC CASSSTWTGDSEQYF
NA TRBJ2-7 NA TRBV29-1 TGCAGCGTTGACACGATCTACGAGCAGTACTTC CSVDTIYEQYF
NA TRBJ2-4 few TRBV20-1 TGCAGTGCGGGGGACCGCCCTCAGTACTTC CSAGDRPQYF
TRBD1 TRBJ1-3 NA TRBV13 TGTGCCAGCAGCTTAGCGGGACAGTGGTCTGGAAACACCATATATTTT CASSLAGQWSGNTIYF
NA TRBJ2-7 NA TRBV2 TGTGCCAGCAGTGAGGGCGAGCAGTACTTC CASSEGEQYF